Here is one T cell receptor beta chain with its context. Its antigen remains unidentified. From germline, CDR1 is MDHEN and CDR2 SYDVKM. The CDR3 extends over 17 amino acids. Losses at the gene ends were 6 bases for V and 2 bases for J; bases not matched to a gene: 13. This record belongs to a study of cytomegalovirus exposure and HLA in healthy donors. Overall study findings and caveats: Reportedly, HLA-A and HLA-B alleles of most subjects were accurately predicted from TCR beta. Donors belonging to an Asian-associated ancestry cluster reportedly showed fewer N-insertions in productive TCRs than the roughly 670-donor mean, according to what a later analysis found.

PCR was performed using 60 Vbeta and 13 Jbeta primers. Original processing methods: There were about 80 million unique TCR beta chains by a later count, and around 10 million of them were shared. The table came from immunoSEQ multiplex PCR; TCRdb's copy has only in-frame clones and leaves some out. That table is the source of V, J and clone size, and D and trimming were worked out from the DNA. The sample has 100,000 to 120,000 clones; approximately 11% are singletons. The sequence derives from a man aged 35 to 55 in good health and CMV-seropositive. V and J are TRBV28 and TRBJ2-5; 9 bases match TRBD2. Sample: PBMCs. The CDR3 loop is CASSPPFLAGVQETQYF. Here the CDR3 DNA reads TGTGCCAGCAGCCCACCTTTTTTAGCGGGGGTACAAGAGACCCAGTACTTC.